Each of the 25 T cell receptor beta chains below was sequenced from the same sample in a study of cytomegalovirus exposure and HLA in healthy donors. The table came from immunoSEQ multiplex PCR; TCRdb's copy has only in-frame clones and leaves some out. The table lists 67,000 or so clones, about 94% of them singletons, with about 1.5% in the top ten. Sample: PBMCs. The receptors here all came from a man between 18 and 29 years old in good health and CMV-seropositive.

The rearrangement links TRBV4-2 to TRBJ2-7; 10 bases agree with TRBD2. Trimming cost V 0 bases and J 3 bases; bases outside gene matches: 2. The CDR3 consists of 15 residues. Germline V gene data show CDR1 as LGHNA and CDR2 as YNFKEQ. The CDR3 bases are TGTGCCAGCAGCCAAGAAGCTAGCGGGAGCTACGAGCAGTACTTC. This sequence encodes CASSQEASGSYEQYF.

CDR3 bases: TGTGCCAGCAGTTTATACCCAACCCCACGGACTAGCGGTTCTAGCACAGATACGCAGTATTTT. This translates into CASSLYPTPRTSGSSTDTQYF. V is TRBV27 and J is TRBJ2-3; 10 bases line up with TRBD2. The ends lost 1 base at V and 0 bases at J; junction bases unmatched: 16. The CDR3 runs to 21 residues. CDR1 is MNHEY and CDR2 is SMNVEV in the germline V gene (reference sequence).

V is TRBV5-5 and J is TRBJ2-5, with 7 bases lining up with TRBD2. CDR3 length: 14 residues. The trim removed 4 bases at V and 4 bases at J, leaving 7 bases unmatched. Germline lookup yields CDR1 SGHKS and CDR2 YYEKEE (reference sequence). CDR3: CASSLRGMGETQYF. The CDR3 nucleotides are TGTGCCAGCAGCCTGCGGGGGATGGGAGAGACCCAGTACTTC. The whole variable domain, filled in from reference TRBV5-5 and TRBJ2-5, reads DAGVTQSPTHLIKTRGQQVTLRCSPISGHKSVSWYQQVLGQGPQFIFQYYEKEERGRGNFPDRFSARQFPNYSSELNVNALLLGDSALYLCASSLRGMGETQYFGPGTRLLVL.

The CDR3 nucleotides read TGCGCCAGCAATAGCGTTTGGGACAGGGAGGGGAATGAGCAGTTCTTC. Translated: CASNSVWDREGNEQFF. The chain employs TRBV10-2 and TRBJ2-1; 9 nucleotides align to TRBD1. The CDR3 length is 16 residues. V lost 7 bases and J lost 7; bases outside the gene matches: 14. The germline V gene has CDR1 WSHSY and CDR2 SAAADI.

The chain is built from TRBV11-2 and TRBJ2-7, with D unresolved. This CDR3 region has 14 residues. CDR1 and CDR2 from the germline V gene are SGHAT and FQNNGV. The V gene lost 2 bases and the J gene lost 0 bases, with 8 bases spanning the gap. CDR3 residues: CASSLYINSYEQYF. Here the CDR3 DNA reads TGTGCCAGCAGCTTATACATCAACTCCTACGAGCAGTACTTC.

This chain links TRBV7-2 with TRBJ2-3, with D perhaps TRBD1 (5 bases). Germline loops: CDR1 SGHTA, CDR2 FQGNSA. The CDR3 consists of 15 residues. Trimming left V 1 base short and J 6 bases short, with 14 bases between. This chain's CDR3 is CASSLVARVEDTQYF. The CDR3 bases are TGTGCCAGCAGCTTAGTTGCCAGGGTGGAGGATACGCAGTATTTT.

As concerns this clone: A junction end diverges from the germline sequence, so it may reflect a read error. The chain recombines TRBV6-1 with TRBJ1-5, with no clear D. CDR1 and CDR2 from the germline V gene are MNHNS and SASEGT. The CDR3 length is 15 residues. The CDR3 DNA follows: TGTGCCAGTAGTGAGGGTCCATCCGGCGGGCAGCCCCAGCATTTT. Its protein is CASSEGPSGGQPQHF.

V is TRBV6-5 and J is TRBJ2-2; tentative D call: TRBD1 (6 bases). The CDR3 is 15 amino acids. The germline V gene has CDR1 MNHEY and CDR2 SVGAGI. Trimming took off 0 bases at V and 5 bases at J, with 10 bases between the two ends. Here the CDR3 DNA reads TGTGCCAGCAGTTACTCGCCCCAGGGGACCGGGGAGCTGTTTTTT. Protein: CASSYSPQGTGELFF.

The chain employs TRBV27 and TRBJ1-2; 8 bases fit TRBD1. From germline, CDR1 is MNHEY and CDR2 SMNVEV (reference sequence). The CDR3 consists of 16 residues. With 5 bases clipped from V and 4 bases from J, the junction kept 12 bases outside the gene matches. The CDR3 region is CASSPFLQGGGYGYTF. The CDR3 nucleotides read TGTGCCAGCAGTCCTTTCCTACAGGGGGGAGGCTATGGCTACACCTTC.

The chain has TRBV5-1 and TRBJ2-6, with 10 nucleotides matching TRBD1. The length of the CDR3 is 17 residues. Germline V gene data show CDR1 as SGHRS and CDR2 as YFSETQ. V shed 1 base, J shed 4 bases, and the junction held 5 bases outside the gene matches. In nucleotides, the CDR3 is TGCGCCAGCAGCTTGCTGGGACAGGGGACGGGGGCCAACGTCCTGACTTTC. As protein: CASSLLGQGTGANVLTF.

This clone showed up just a few times. The chain is built from TRBV5-1 and TRBJ1-5, with 8 bases lining up with TRBD1. Germline V gives CDR1 SGHRS, CDR2 YFSETQ. With V trimmed by 6 bases and J by 4 bases, 9 bases remained unmatched. CDR3 length equals 15 residues. The CDR3 DNA sequence: TGCGCCAGCAAGCCGGGACAGGAGTTTAATCAGCCCCAGCATTTT. Translating gives CASKPGQEFNQPQHF.

The chain joins TRBV5-4 to TRBJ2-7; D perhaps matches TRBD2 (5 bases). Germline V gene data show CDR1 as SGHNT and CDR2 as YYREEE (reference sequence). The CDR3 has 15 residues. The V and J ends lost 1 base and 4 bases respectively, with 15 bases between them. As DNA, the CDR3 is TGTGCCAGCAGCTTGTCGTCTTCCCCGGGATACGAGCAGTACTTC. Its protein product is CASSLSSSPGYEQYF. The whole variable domain, filled in from reference TRBV5-4 and TRBJ2-7, reads ETGVTQSPTHLIKTRGQQVTLRCSSQSGHNTVSWYQQALGQGPQFIFQYYREEENGRGNFPPRFSGLQFPNYSSELNVNALELDDSALYLCASSLSSSPGYEQYFGPGTRLTVT.

The chain combines TRBV5-1 with TRBJ1-1; possibly TRBD1 for D (6 bases). Germline values: CDR1 SGHRS, CDR2 YFSETQ. The CDR3 spans 14 residues. Trimming pared 0 bases from V and 0 bases from J, leaving 6 bases between. The CDR3 coding sequence is TGCGCCAGCAGCTTGGACAGGGTGAACACTGAAGCTTTCTTT. This sequence encodes CASSLDRVNTEAFF.

V usage is TRBV28 and J usage is TRBJ1-2; tentatively, D is TRBD1 (6 bases). V was shortened by 6 bases and J by 7 bases, with 15 bases between the two germline ends. The CDR3 spans 13 residues. CDR1 is MDHEN and CDR2 is SYDVKM in the germline V gene. In DNA, the CDR3 is TGTGCCAGCAGCCTCAGGGGTCCTAGTGGCTACACCTTC. Encoded protein: CASSLRGPSGYTF.

This chain links TRBV7-2 with TRBJ2-3, with TRBD2 matching 7 bases. The CDR3 has 16 amino acids. The V gene end was trimmed by 0 bases and the J gene end by 1 base; junction bases not matched to a gene: 4. Germline-derived CDR1 and CDR2 are SGHTA and FQGNSA. The CDR3 region is CASSLAPAGRTDTQYF. The CDR3 DNA sequence: TGTGCCAGCAGCTTAGCGCCAGCGGGACGCACAGATACGCAGTATTTT.

The genes are TRBV27 and TRBJ1-5; 9 nucleotides match TRBD1. Germline CDR1 MNHEY, CDR2 SMNVEV (reference sequence). J gave up 2 bases and V 5 bases, and 16 bases lay outside the gene matches. The CDR3 consists of 19 residues. CDR3 in amino acids: CASSPHPSTGGVGNQPQHF. In DNA form, the CDR3 reads TGTGCCAGCAGTCCTCACCCGAGTACAGGGGGCGTGGGCAATCAGCCCCAGCATTTT.

The rearrangement joins TRBV9 to TRBJ1-5; perhaps TRBD1 as D (6 bases). The CDR3 is 14 amino acids. Germline-derived CDR1 and CDR2 are SGDLS and YYNGEE. V was clipped by 4 bases and J by 3 bases, with 11 bases between them. CDR3 in DNA: TGTGCCAGCAGCTCCGGGACAACCAATCAGCCCCAGCATTTT. Residues: CASSSGTTNQPQHF.

The chain links TRBV19 to TRBJ2-7; TRBD1 matches at 9 bases. Germline loops: CDR1 LNHDA, CDR2 SQIVND (reference sequence). This CDR3 region has 16 residues. With 7 bases clipped from V and 5 bases from J, the junction kept 15 bases outside the gene matches. The CDR3 loop reads CASNKGTGLNSDEQYF. The CDR3 DNA is TGTGCCAGTAATAAGGGGACAGGGTTGAATTCGGACGAGCAGTACTTC.

The chain uses TRBV28 and TRBJ1-1; TRBD1 matches at 8 bases. V dropped 3 bases and J dropped 4; count of bases not matched to a gene: 7. CDR1 is MDHEN, CDR2 SYDVKM, per germline. There are 15 residues in the CDR3. CDR3 sequence (DNA): TGTGCCAGCAGTTTTACGACAGGGGTACTCACTGAAGCTTTCTTT. Residues: CASSFTTGVLTEAFF. Looking up the rest from reference TRBV28 and TRBJ1-1 gives the full variable domain: DVKVTQSSRYLVKRTGEKVFLECVQDMDHENMFWYRQDPGLGLRLIYFSYDVKMKEKGDIPEGYSVSREKKERFSLILESASTNQTSMYLCASSFTTGVLTEAFFGQGTRLTVV.

The genes are TRBV2 and TRBJ2-1, with D hard to call. This CDR3 is built from 11 residues. The germline V and J ends were trimmed by 7 bases and 5 bases, with 6 bases remaining between them. Germline-derived CDR1 and CDR2 are SNHLY and FYNNEI. The CDR3 DNA is TGTGCCAGCACACGGGACAATGAGCAGTTCTTC. Translating it yields CASTRDNEQFF.

V gene TRBV7-9 combines with J gene TRBJ2-7; D is possibly TRBD1 (7 bases). Trimming stripped 1 base from V and 5 bases from J, with 12 bases between. The CDR3 is 14 residues long. Germline V lookup: CDR1 SEHNR, CDR2 FQNEAQ (reference sequence). The CDR3 loop is CASSLVGGGDEQYF. The CDR3 nucleotides are TGTGCCAGCAGCTTAGTAGGGGGCGGGGACGAGCAGTACTTC.

The chain has TRBV28 and TRBJ2-7; tentatively, D is TRBD2 (6 bases). V lost 2 bases, J lost 6 bases, and 8 bases lay in between. Germline V lookup: CDR1 MDHEN, CDR2 SYDVKM. CDR3 size: 12 residues. The CDR3 bases are TGTGCCAGCAGTTTAGGGGGGTTCGAGCAGTACTTC. Amino acid sequence: CASSLGGFEQYF.

In this sample, this clone turned up once. The V call is TRBV27, the J call TRBJ1-1; D possibly corresponds to TRBD1 (5 bases). The CDR3 length is 17 residues. Trimming removed 3 bases from V and 5 bases from J, with 22 bases in between. The germline V gene encodes CDR1 MNHEY and CDR2 SMNVEV (reference sequence). CDR3 sequence reads: CASSFIWGGGLGTEAFF. The CDR3, as DNA: TGTGCCAGCAGTTTCATTTGGGGGGGAGGCCTAGGGACTGAAGCTTTCTTT.

This chain connects TRBV15 to TRBJ1-5; TRBD1 might be the D (5 bases). Germline V gives CDR1 LNHNV, CDR2 YYDKDF (reference sequence). CDR3 length: 17 residues. V was clipped by 3 bases and J by 2 bases, with 17 bases between them. Here the CDR3 reads CATSSDQGTDRNQPQHF. The CDR3 nucleotides read TGTGCCACCAGCAGCGATCAGGGAACCGACCGCAATCAGCCCCAGCATTTT.

This clone was counted a single time. The chain couples TRBV28 to TRBJ2-7; 9 bases align to TRBD1. The CDR3 is 14 amino acids. With 2 bases clipped from V and 4 bases from J, the junction kept 3 bases outside the gene matches. Germline-derived CDR1 and CDR2 are MDHEN and SYDVKM. CDR3 residues: CASSLSGQGYEQYF. The CDR3 DNA reads as TGTGCCAGCAGTTTAAGTGGACAGGGGTACGAGCAGTACTTC.